This is a list of T cell receptor beta chains from one sample in a study of blood T cell repertoires in COVID-19. The method was immunoSEQ multiplex PCR; TCRdb's version includes in-frame clones alone and lacks a portion of them. The profile shows a few hundred thousand clones, 80% to 95% of them singletons. The sequenced sample was peripheral blood. The receptors were sampled from a person aged 18 to 35 with COVID-19, enrolled during active disease. Each CDR3 is given with its conserved first and last residue.

j_call v_call cdr3_aa
TRBJ2-7 TRBV13 CASSFSGTTGDHEQYF
TRBJ2-3 TRBV27 CASSLWGGPSTDTQYF
TRBJ1-1 TRBV5-4 CASSSLTGGGNTEAFF
TRBJ1-4 TRBV29-1 CSALTGGGEKLFF
TRBJ2-1 TRBV6-5 CASSYSLGGRGHEQFF
TRBJ2-1 TRBV5-1 CASSLEPSGNVGDEQFF
TRBJ1-2 TRBV7-6 CASSYSGGTGFDYGYTF
TRBJ2-7 TRBV5-1 CASSFADSRSGSEQYF
TRBJ2-5 TRBV29-1 CSVELGDRGQETQYF
TRBJ2-2 TRBV11-2 CASSSHQREGLIGELFF
TRBJ2-1 TRBV5-4 CASSPAMEGWNEQFF
TRBJ2-7 TRBV7-9 CASSAPGTGEYEQYF
TRBJ2-7 TRBV5-1 CASSLLAGESEQYF
TRBJ1-4 TRBV6-9 CASSFDRETNEKLFF
TRBJ2-1 TRBV6-5 CASTLTGTGYNEQFF
TRBJ2-3 TRBV5-1 CASSLDPNPTDTQYF
TRBJ1-5 TRBV29-1 CSVYPDRAYLVSQPQHF
TRBJ1-1 TRBV20-1 CSVQNTEAFF
TRBJ1-2 TRBV9 CASTQGQGANYGYTF
TRBJ1-5 TRBV24-1 CATSDGSAGNQPQHF
TRBJ1-2 TRBV30 CAWSRGGYGYTF
TRBJ2-6 TRBV6-5 CASSTTDSGANVLTF
TRBJ2-2 TRBV3-1/TRBV3-2 CASSQVGRPGELFF
TRBJ2-1 TRBV29-1 CSVEDPTSTEQFF
TRBJ2-3 TRBV29-1 CSVDVDTSTDTQYF
TRBJ2-1 TRBV19 CASSIDFGRRDNEQFF
TRBJ2-5 TRBV2 CASTKGETQYF
TRBJ1-2 TRBV7-9 CASSGQGDGYTF
TRBJ2-2 TRBV5-4 CASSFPSSDTGELFF
TRBJ1-5 TRBV30 CAWGPGQFNQPQHF
TRBJ1-1 TRBV7-9 CASSPPPRTEAFF
TRBJ2-7 TRBV12-5 CASGLGQGTTYEQYF
TRBJ1-1 TRBV12-3/TRBV12-4 CASSLGRGTEAFF
TRBJ2-1 TRBV4-3 CASSQEGWDSGYNEQFF
TRBJ2-7 TRBV7-9 CASSPLASYEQYF
TRBJ1-3 TRBV27 CASSLGLGNTIYF
TRBJ2-3 TRBV11-2 CASSLSRTDTQYF
TRBJ1-4 TRBV4-3 CASSHVRGNEKLFF
TRBJ1-2 TRBV7-2 CASSLPPGHTF
TRBJ2-1 TRBV7-9 CASSLPYGSDFYNEQFF
TRBJ1-1 TRBV27 CASSYQGSLGTEAFF
TRBJ1-2 TRBV4-1 CASSQITDNYGYTF
TRBJ2-3 TRBV4-1 CASSPTGDGTDTQYF
TRBJ2-7 TRBV2 CARGTEREQYF
TRBJ2-1 TRBV7-2 CASRGGTSGRLNEQFF
TRBJ2-5 TRBV5-1 CASGGVDQYF
TRBJ2-5 TRBV6-5 CASGARETQYF
TRBJ1-3 TRBV19 CASKTGGKAGNTIYF
TRBJ1-5 TRBV19 CASSLGGDVSNQPQHF
TRBJ2-1 TRBV5-1 CASSLGDSIYNEQFF
TRBJ2-1 TRBV5-4 CASSLGQGITNEQFF
TRBJ1-1 TRBV6-5 CASSGMNTEAFF
TRBJ2-7 TRBV2 CASSAGGLGEQYF
TRBJ1-4 TRBV30 CAWSVYRENEKLFF
TRBJ1-2 TRBV28 CAGGDGSGYGYTF